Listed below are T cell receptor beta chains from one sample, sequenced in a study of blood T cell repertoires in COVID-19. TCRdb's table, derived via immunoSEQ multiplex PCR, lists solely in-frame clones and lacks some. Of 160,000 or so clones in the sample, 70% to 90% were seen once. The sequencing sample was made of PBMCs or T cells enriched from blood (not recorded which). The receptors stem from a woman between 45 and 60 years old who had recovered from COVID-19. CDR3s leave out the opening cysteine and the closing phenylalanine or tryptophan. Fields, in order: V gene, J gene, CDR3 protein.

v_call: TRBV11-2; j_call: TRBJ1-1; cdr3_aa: ASSLETGFGTEAF
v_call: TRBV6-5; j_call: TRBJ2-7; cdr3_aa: ASSKRQGTAYEQY
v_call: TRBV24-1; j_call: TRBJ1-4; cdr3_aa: ATSLGEKLF
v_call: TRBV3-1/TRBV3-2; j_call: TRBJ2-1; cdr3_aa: ASSLRGGARGNEQF
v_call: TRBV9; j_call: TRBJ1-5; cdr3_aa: ASSPSNQPQH
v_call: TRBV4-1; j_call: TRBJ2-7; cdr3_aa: ASSQDIGGFREQY
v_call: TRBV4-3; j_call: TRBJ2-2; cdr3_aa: ASSQPQPEHTGELF
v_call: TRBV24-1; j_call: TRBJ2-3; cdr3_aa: ATSGTSGGYTDTQY
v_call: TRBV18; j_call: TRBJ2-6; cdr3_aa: ASSPQGTGANVLT
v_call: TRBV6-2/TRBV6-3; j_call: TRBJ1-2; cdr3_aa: ASSSGDFYGYT
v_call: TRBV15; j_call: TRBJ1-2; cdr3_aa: ATSQDRGVGGYT
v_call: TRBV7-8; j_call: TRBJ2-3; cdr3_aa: ASSLGLVGGDTQY
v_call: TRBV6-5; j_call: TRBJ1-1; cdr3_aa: ASRASGETEAF
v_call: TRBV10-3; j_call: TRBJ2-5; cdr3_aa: AVGQETQY
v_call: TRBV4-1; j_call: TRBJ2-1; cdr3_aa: ASSPRDSRDRSYNEQF
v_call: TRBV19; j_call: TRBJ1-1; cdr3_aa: ASSFVTGQSAF
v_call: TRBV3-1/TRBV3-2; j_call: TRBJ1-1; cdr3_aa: ATRRDSNTEAF
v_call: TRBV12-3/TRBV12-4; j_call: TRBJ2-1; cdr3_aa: ASRVASGSEQF
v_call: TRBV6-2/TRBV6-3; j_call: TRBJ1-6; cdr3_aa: ASSLGQGGNSPLH
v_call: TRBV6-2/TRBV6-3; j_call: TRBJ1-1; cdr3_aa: ASSLGTDPEAF
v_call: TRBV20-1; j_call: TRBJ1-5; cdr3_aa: SASPGWNQPQH
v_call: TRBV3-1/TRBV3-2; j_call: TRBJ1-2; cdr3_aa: ASSQDRGRLVYGYT
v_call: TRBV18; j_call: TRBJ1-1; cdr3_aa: ASSYGQGRNTEAF
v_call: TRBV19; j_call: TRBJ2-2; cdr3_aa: ASSRTNANTGELF
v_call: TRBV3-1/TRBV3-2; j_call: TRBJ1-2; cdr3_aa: ASSQGTGGSGYT
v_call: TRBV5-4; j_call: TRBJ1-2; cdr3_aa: ASSQQTVSNYGYT
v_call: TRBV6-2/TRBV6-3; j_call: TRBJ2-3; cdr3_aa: ASSPPRGFRDTQY
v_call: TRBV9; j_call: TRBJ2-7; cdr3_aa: ASSVGPSTGVGEQY
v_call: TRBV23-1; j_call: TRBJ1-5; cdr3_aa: ASSGTGGESNQPQH
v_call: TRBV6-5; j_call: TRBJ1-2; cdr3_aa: ASSRGQGAGGYT
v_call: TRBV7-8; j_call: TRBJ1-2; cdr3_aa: ASSWDREVLGYT
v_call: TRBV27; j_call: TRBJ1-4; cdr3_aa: ASSLFFGRGQEKLF
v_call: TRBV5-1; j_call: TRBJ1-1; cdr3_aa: ASSLVVLGNTEAF
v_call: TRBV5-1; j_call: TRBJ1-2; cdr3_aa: ASRIQQGADYGYT
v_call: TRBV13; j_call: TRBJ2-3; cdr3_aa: ASSLLAGGPDTQY
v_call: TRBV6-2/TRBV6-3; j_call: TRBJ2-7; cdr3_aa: ASSGAGGSYEQY
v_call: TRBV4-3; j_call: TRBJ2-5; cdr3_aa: ASSQVGGAGETQY
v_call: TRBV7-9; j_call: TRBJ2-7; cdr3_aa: ASSPGGSYEQY
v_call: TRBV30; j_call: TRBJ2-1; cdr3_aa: AWSDRGPEQF
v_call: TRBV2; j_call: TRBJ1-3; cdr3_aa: ASSEWDTDRSGNTIY
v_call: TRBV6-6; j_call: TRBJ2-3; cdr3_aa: ASSPPGLAGSTDTQY
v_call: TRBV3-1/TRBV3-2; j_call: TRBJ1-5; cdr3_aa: ASSQDLGLGAGNQPQH
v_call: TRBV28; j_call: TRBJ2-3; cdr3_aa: ASSYNTDTQY
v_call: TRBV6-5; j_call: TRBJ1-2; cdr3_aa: ASKRGGYT
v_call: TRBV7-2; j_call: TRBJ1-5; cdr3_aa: ASSPGQYQPQH
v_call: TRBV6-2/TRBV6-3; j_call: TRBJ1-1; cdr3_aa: ASSYFARNKNTEAF
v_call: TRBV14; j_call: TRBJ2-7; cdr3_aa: ASSQYGPGSLQY
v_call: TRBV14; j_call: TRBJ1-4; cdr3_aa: ASSQGATTNEKLF
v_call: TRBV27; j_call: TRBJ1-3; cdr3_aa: ASSLDRGPGNTIY
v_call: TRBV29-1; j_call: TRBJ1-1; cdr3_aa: SVEGGYGNTEAF
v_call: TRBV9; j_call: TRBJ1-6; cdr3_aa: ASSPTAGNYNSPLH
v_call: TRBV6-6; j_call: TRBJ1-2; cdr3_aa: ASSYKIGAGDYT
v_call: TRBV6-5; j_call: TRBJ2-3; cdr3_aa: ASKLEPDTQY
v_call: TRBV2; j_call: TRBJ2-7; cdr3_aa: ASYGSGPLTGSYEQY
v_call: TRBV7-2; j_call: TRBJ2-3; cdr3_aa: ASSPPGRGTDTQY
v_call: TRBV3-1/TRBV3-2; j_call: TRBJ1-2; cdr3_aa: ASRHRDRSNYGYT
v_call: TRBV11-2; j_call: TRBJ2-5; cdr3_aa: ASSWGPGQGTSETQY